The 20 T cell receptor beta chains below come from one sample, sequenced in a study of vaccination and CD4 T cells after COVID-19 (dated by TCRdb to between 2020 and 2023). The treatment or condition label corresponds to: roughly ten-day PBMC culture with coronavirus spike peptide pools or control peptides (ViraFEST assay). CD4+ T cells from unexposed donors were collected before the COVID-19 pandemic (2011-2018). Libraries came from PCR. Instrument used: Illumina iSeq 100. TCR sequencing of DNA from cultured CD4+ T cells used the Oncomine TCR Beta short-read assay at the Johns Hopkins FTIC core. Genomic DNA was extracted from the cultured CD4+ T cells with the QIAamp micro DNA kit. TCRdb ran its own pipeline on the public reads, namely fastp trimming at Q25 and MiXCR clone calling, and kept in-frame beta chains. Duplicate CDR3 protein sequences are folded into a single record with the most common DNA and genes. This sample holds about 12,000 distinct CDR3 sequences; about 40% were observed only once. The top ten hold approximately 15% of the sample.

Their target antigens are unknown. Sequencing used CD4+ T cells from blood, cultured in vitro. These receptors all stem from a human donor in good health.

A few counts support this clonotype. The rearrangement links TRBV7-3 to TRBJ1-1; D remains unclear. The V and J ends lost 5 bases and 4 bases respectively, with 11 bases between them. This CDR3 has 13 amino acids. CDR1 SGHTA and CDR2 FQGTGA come from the germline V gene. The CDR3 loop is CASSEQSRTEAFF. DNA of the CDR3: TGTGCCAGCAGCGAGCAATCGCGCACTGAAGCTTTCTTT.

This rearrangement joins TRBV7-2 to TRBJ2-3; D perhaps matches TRBD1 (5 bases). The CDR3 is 15 amino acids. Deletions cut 4 bases from V and 9 bases from J, with 20 bases between. The germline gives CDR1 SGHTA, CDR2 FQGNSA. The CDR3 DNA sequence: TGTGCCAGCAGCTCCCCGGGCCGCTGGGGCCCAACGCAGTATTTT. It specifies CASSSPGRWGPTQYF.

This clonotype turned up a few times. A junction boundary mismatches the germline segment, possibly from a read error. The chain recombines TRBV7-2 with TRBJ1-2, with D possibly matching TRBD1 (5 bases). The CDR3 length is 12 residues. CDR1 and CDR2 from the germline V gene are SGHTA and FQGNSA. CDR3 in amino acids: CASSLVGTPGDF. DNA of the CDR3: TGTGCCAGCAGCCTGGTTGGGACCCCAGGCGACTTC. Full variable domain (outside the CDR3, taken from reference TRBV7-2 and TRBJ1-2): GAGVSQSPSNKVTEKGKDVELRCDPISGHTALYWYRQSLGQGLEFLIYFQGNSAPDKSGLPSDRFSAERTGGSVSTLTIQRTQQEDSAVYLCASSLVGTPGDFGSGTRLTVV.

The chain is built from TRBV27 and TRBJ2-1, with no clear D. Germline CDR1 MNHEY, CDR2 SMNVEV (reference sequence). The ends were cut back, 6 bases at V and 0 bases at J, with 6 bases in the middle. The CDR3 is 13 residues long. The CDR3 DNA follows: TGTGCCAGCAGACGTAGCTCCTACAATGAGCAGTTCTTC. Translating it yields CASRRSSYNEQFF.

The table lists this clonotype with a few counts. This chain links TRBV7-6 with TRBJ2-3; 12 bases map to TRBD2. The CDR3 is 16 residues long. Per germline, CDR1 SGHVS and CDR2 FNYEAQ. Trimming at V came to 4 bases and at J to 0 bases, leaving 2 bases not matched to a gene. CDR3 sequence (DNA): TGTGCCAGCAGCTGGGGGACTAGCGGGAGCACAGATACGCAGTATTTT. Amino acids: CASSWGTSGSTDTQYF.

This sequence joins TRBV11-2 and TRBJ1-6; TRBD1 might be the D (5 bases). Trimming left V 1 base short and J 4 bases short, with 14 bases between. Germline V gene sequence: CDR1 SGHAT, CDR2 FQNNGV. This CDR3 contains 17 residues. The chain's CDR3 is CASSLGPRQFYNSPLHF. The CDR3 nucleotides read TGTGCCAGCAGCTTAGGTCCCCGACAGTTTTATAATTCACCCCTCCACTTT.

The genes are TRBV7-9 and TRBJ2-1; D gene unclear. The germline V and J ends were trimmed by 1 base and 2 bases, with 12 bases remaining between them. Germline CDR1 and CDR2: SEHNR and FQNEAQ (reference sequence). This CDR3 has 16 amino acids. CDR3 coding DNA: TGTGCCAGCAGCTTAGTGGGTGGCAGCACCTACAATGAGCAGTTCTTC. This gives the protein CASSLVGGSTYNEQFF.

This clonotype was seen only a few times. V usage is TRBV30 and J usage is TRBJ2-1; 8 nucleotides line up with TRBD2. The V segment lost 0 bases and the J segment 6 bases; nucleotides outside the gene matches: 7. This CDR3 comprises 15 residues. Germline values: CDR1 GTSNPN, CDR2 SVGIG (reference sequence). CDR3 DNA: TGTGCCTGGAGTGTGGGTAGCGGGATTCGCAATGAGCAGTTCTTC. This translates into CAWSVGSGIRNEQFF.

The chain has TRBV18 and TRBJ1-2; possibly TRBD1 for D (5 bases). The CDR3 is 13 amino acids. Trimming pared 3 bases from V and 4 bases from J, leaving 9 bases between. Germline CDR1 reads KGHSH; CDR2 reads LQKENI. The CDR3 loop is CASSPEGFYGYTF. DNA for the CDR3: TGTGCCAGCTCACCTGAGGGGTTCTATGGCTACACCTTC. The complete variable domain, with remaining parts taken from reference TRBV18 and TRBJ1-2, reads NAGVMQNPRHLVRRRGQEARLRCSPMKGHSHVYWYRQLPEEGLKFMVYLQKENIIDESGMPKERFSAEFPKEGPSILRIQQVVRGDSAAYFCASSPEGFYGYTFGSGTRLTVV.

J is TRBJ2-4 and V is TRBV7-2; 8 bases are shared with TRBD2. CDR3 length equals 15 residues. The germline CDR1 and CDR2 sequences are SGHTA and FQGNSA. The ends lost 2 bases at V and 6 bases at J; junction bases unmatched: 6. In DNA, the CDR3 is TGTGCCAGCAGCTTAACGGGAGGGCTTGGAAACATTCAGTACTTC. Protein product: CASSLTGGLGNIQYF.

This clonotype appeared a few times. The chain carries TRBV7-9 and TRBJ1-5, with TRBD1 matching over 8 bases. The germline V gene has CDR1 SEHNR and CDR2 FQNEAQ (reference sequence). Germline trimming cut 0 bases from V and 5 bases from J; bases unmatched to any gene: 12. The CDR3 sequence is 18 residues long. The CDR3, as DNA: TGTGCCAGCAGCTTAGCCCAAGGGGGGGCAGGGGGCCATCAGCCCCAGCATTTT. This gives the protein CASSLAQGGAGGHQPQHF. The full variable domain, in which reference TRBV7-9 and TRBJ1-5 provide the parts outside the CDR3, is DTGVSQNPRHKITKRGQNVTFRCDPISEHNRLYWYRQTLGQGPEFLTYFQNEAQLEKSRLLSDRFSAERPKGSFSTLEIQRTEQGDSAMYLCASSLAQGGAGGHQPQHFGDGTRLSIL.

V and J are TRBV19 and TRBJ1-2; D might be TRBD1 (6 bases). V was shortened by 4 bases and J by 6 bases, with 21 bases between the two germline ends. The CDR3 loop spans 16 amino acids. CDR1 is LNHDA, CDR2 SQIVND, per germline (reference sequence). The CDR3 sequence: CASSTPWRGELNGYTF. The CDR3 coding sequence is TGTGCCAGTAGTACGCCTTGGAGGGGGGAACTAAATGGCTACACCTTC.

The V call is TRBV7-8, the J call TRBJ1-1; D possibly corresponds to TRBD1 (5 bases). V lost 5 bases and J lost 0, with 19 bases in between. This CDR3 spans 17 amino acids. Per germline, CDR1 SGHVS and CDR2 FQNEAQ. CDR3 sequence (DNA): TGTGCCAGCAGCCCCTACCGTTTCGCGGGGGTGAACACTGAAGCTTTCTTT. It encodes CASSPYRFAGVNTEAFF.

The chain has TRBV7-2 and TRBJ2-2; TRBD1 matches 7 bases. Germline CDR1 and CDR2: SGHTA and FQGNSA. The CDR3 runs to 15 residues. The V and J ends lost 5 bases and 0 bases, in that order; junction bases with no gene match: 3. CDR3 nucleotides: TGTGCCAGCAGCCAAACAGGGGCGAACACCGGGGAGCTGTTTTTT. Translation gives CASSQTGANTGELFF.

The rearrangement links TRBV11-2 to TRBJ2-5; 9 bases fit TRBD2. Germline lookup yields CDR1 SGHAT and CDR2 FQNNGV. The CDR3 has 18 residues. Trimming removed 0 bases from V and 5 bases from J; junction bases left unmatched: 13. The CDR3 region has the DNA TGTGCCAGCAGCTTAGACGTGGGGTTAAGCGGGAGGAGGGAGACCCAGTACTTC. As protein: CASSLDVGLSGRRETQYF.

This clonotype was detected only a few times. The rearrangement joins TRBV20-1 to TRBJ2-3; TRBD2 is a possible D gene (5 bases). V was shortened by 3 bases and J by 2 bases, with 9 bases between the two germline ends. CDR1 and CDR2 from the germline V gene are DFQATT and SNEGSKA (reference sequence). The CDR3 has 13 amino acids. As DNA, the CDR3 is TGCAGTGCTAGGGGCCTAGCCACAGATACGCAGTATTTT. Residues: CSARGLATDTQYF.

The sample holds a few counts of this clonotype. The chain couples TRBV27 to TRBJ1-6, with a tentative D call TRBD1 (5 bases). The V gene lost 10 bases and the J gene lost 3 bases, with 19 bases spanning the gap. The germline V gene has CDR1 MNHEY and CDR2 SMNVEV (reference sequence). The CDR3 is 16 amino acids. The CDR3 is CATSLGVIHYNSPLHF. In DNA, the CDR3 is TGTGCCACCTCGCTAGGGGTGATCCACTATAATTCACCCCTCCACTTT.

The CDR3 DNA reads as TGTGCCTGGAGTGTACTGGGACTTTCTTACGAGCAGTACTTC. It yields the protein CAWSVLGLSYEQYF. The V and J genes are TRBV30 and TRBJ2-7; D might be TRBD2 (6 bases). V was shortened by 0 bases and J by 4 bases, with 13 bases between the two germline ends. Germline V gives CDR1 GTSNPN, CDR2 SVGIG (reference sequence). The CDR3 has 14 residues. The variable domain in full, with the rest retrieved from reference TRBV30 and TRBJ2-7, is SQTIHQWPATLVQPVGSPLSLECTVEGTSNPNLYWYRQAAGRGLQLLFYSVGIGQISSEVPQNLSASRPQDRQFILSSKKLLLSDSGFYLCAWSVLGLSYEQYFGPGTRLTVT.

This clonotype was observed a few times. This sequence joins TRBV2 and TRBJ2-3, with 11 bases that match TRBD2. Germline trimming cut 6 bases from V and 4 bases from J; bases unmatched to any gene: 3. Germline V gene data show CDR1 as SNHLY and CDR2 as FYNNEI. CDR3 length equals 14 residues. CDR3 loop: CASRLAGASDTQYF. Here the CDR3 DNA reads TGTGCCAGCAGACTAGCGGGAGCCTCAGATACGCAGTATTTT. The full variable domain, rest sourced from reference TRBV2 and TRBJ2-3, is EPEVTQTPSHQVTQMGQEVILRCVPISNHLYFYWYRQILGQKVEFLVSFYNNEISEKSEIFDDQFSVERPDGSNFTLKIRSTKLEDSAMYFCASRLAGASDTQYFGPGTRLTVL.

A single count supports this clonotype. This sequence joins TRBV28 and TRBJ1-3; the D gene is possibly TRBD1 (5 bases). V was cut by 7 bases and J by 0 bases, with 13 bases left in between. The CDR3 totals 15 residues. Germline lookup yields CDR1 MDHEN and CDR2 SYDVKM. In DNA, the CDR3 is TGTGCCAGCACCATGGAGACAGTCTCTGGAAACACCATATATTTT. It is translated as CASTMETVSGNTIYF.